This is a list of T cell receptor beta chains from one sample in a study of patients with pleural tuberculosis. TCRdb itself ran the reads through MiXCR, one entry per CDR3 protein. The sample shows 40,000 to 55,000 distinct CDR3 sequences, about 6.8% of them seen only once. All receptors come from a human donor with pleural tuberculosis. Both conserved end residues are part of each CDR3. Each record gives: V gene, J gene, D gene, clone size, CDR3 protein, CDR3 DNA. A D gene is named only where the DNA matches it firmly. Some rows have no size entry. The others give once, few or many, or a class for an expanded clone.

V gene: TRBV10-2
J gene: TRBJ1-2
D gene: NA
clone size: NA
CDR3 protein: CASSETVTSRYGYTF
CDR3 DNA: TGCGCCAGCAGTGAGACGGTGACATCTAGGTATGGCTACACCTTC

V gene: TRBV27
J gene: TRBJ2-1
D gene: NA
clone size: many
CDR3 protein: CASCRLPTNEQFF
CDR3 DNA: TGTGCCAGCTGTCGGCTCCCCACCAATGAGCAGTTCTTC

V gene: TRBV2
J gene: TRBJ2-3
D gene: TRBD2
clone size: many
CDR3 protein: CASSERATSGSGLNTQYF
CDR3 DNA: TGTGCCAGCAGTGAAAGGGCTACTAGCGGGAGTGGTCTGAATACGCAGTATTTT

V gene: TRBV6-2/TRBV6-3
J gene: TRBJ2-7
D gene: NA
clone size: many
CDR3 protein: CASSYGQGGYEQYF
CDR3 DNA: TGTGCCAGCAGTTACGGCCAGGGGGGCTACGAGCAGTACTTC

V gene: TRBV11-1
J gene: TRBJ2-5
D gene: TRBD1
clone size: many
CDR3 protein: CASSFGWVDRGQETQYF
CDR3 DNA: TGTGCCAGCAGCTTCGGGTGGGTCGACAGGGGACAAGAGACCCAGTACTTC

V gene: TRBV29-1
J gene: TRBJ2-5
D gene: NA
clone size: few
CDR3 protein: CSVGRPQETQYF
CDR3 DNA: TGCAGCGTTGGCCGGCCCCAAGAGACCCAGTACTTC

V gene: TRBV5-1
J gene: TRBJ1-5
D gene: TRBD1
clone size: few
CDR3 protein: CASSLGGQGLGQPQHF
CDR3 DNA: TGCGCCAGCAGCTTGGGTGGACAGGGGCTCGGGCAGCCCCAGCATTTT

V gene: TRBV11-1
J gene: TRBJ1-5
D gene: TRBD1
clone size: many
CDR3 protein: CASSFGQGRTQPQHF
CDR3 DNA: TGTGCCAGCAGCTTCGGACAGGGAAGGACTCAGCCCCAGCATTTT

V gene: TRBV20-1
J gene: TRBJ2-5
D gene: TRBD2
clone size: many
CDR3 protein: CSARLANTQETQYF
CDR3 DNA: TGCAGTGCTCGACTAGCTAATACCCAAGAGACCCAGTACTTC

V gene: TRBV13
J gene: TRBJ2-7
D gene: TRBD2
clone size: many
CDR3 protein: CASSLNGGRAVEQYF
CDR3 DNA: TGTGCCAGCAGCTTAAATGGCGGGAGGGCCGTCGAGCAGTACTTC

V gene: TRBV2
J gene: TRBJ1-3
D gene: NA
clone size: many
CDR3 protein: CASSGTVRSGNTIYF
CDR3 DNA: TGTGCCAGCAGTGGGACAGTTCGCTCTGGAAACACCATATATTTT

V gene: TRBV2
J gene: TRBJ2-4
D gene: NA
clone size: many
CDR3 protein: CASSESVKNIQYF
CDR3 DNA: TGTGCCAGCAGTGAGTCGGTCAAAAACATTCAGTACTTC

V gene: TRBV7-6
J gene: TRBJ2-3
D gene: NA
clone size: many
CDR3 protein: CASSSEVGASTDTQYF
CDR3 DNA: TGTGCCAGCAGCTCCGAAGTCGGCGCGAGCACAGATACGCAGTATTTT

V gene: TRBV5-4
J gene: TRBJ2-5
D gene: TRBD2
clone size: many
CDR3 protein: CASSLDGTSGKETQYF
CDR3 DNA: TGTGCCAGCAGCTTGGATGGGACTAGCGGGAAAGAGACCCAGTACTTC

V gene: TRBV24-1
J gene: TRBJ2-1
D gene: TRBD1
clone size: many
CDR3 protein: CATSDSGQNEQFF
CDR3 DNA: TGTGCCACCAGTGACTCGGGACAGAATGAGCAGTTCTTC

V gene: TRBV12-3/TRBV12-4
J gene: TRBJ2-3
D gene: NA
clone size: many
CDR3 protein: CASTLGSFTDTQYF
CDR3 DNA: TGTGCCAGCACCCTTGGGAGCTTCACAGATACGCAGTATTTT

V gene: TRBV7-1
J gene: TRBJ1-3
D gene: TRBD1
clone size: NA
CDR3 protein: CASSSQGPTGRNTIYF
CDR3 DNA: TGTGCCAGCAGCTCCCAGGGCCCGACAGGGCGAAACACCATATATTTT

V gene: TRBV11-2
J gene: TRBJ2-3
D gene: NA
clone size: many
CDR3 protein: CASSSADTQYF
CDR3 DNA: TGTGCCAGCAGCTCCGCAGATACGCAGTATTTT

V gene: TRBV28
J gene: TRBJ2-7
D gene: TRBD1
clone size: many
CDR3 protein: CASSIPGQGAYEQYF
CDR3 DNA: TGTGCCAGCAGCATCCCGGGACAGGGGGCCTACGAGCAGTACTTC

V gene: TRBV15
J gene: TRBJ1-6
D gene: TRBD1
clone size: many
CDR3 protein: CATSRRDRFNSPLHF
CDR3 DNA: TGTGCCACCAGCAGGAGGGACAGATTCAATTCACCCCTCCACTTT

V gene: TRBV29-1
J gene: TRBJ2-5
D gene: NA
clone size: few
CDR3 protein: CSVGKYQETQYF
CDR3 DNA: TGCAGCGTTGGAAAGTACCAAGAGACCCAGTACTTC

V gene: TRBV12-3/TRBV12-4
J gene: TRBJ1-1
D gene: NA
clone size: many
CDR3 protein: CASSPRGAGTEAFF
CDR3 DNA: TGTGCCAGCAGCCCGCGGGGGGCCGGCACTGAAGCTTTCTTT

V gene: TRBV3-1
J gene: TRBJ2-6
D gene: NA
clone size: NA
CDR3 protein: CASSPQSAYGANVLTF
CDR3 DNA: TGTGCCAGCAGCCCGCAGTCCGCATACGGGGCCAACGTCCTGACTTTC

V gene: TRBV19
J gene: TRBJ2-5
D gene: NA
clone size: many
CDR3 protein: CASSPSLPSVETQYF
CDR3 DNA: TGTGCCAGTAGTCCTTCCCTCCCCTCTGTAGAGACCCAGTACTTC

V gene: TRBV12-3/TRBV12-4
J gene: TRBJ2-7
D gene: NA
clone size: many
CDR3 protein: CASSWGTYEQYF
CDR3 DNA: TGTGCCAGCAGTTGGGGGACCTACGAGCAGTACTTC

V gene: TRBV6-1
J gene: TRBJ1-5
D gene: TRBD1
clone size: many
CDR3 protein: CASSPGQPNQPQHF
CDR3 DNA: TGTGCCAGCAGCCCGGGACAGCCCAATCAGCCCCAGCATTTT

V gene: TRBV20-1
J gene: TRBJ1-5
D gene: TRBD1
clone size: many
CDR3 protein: CSARDPAGGRFQPQHF
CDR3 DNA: TGCAGTGCTAGAGATCCCGCAGGGGGCAGGTTTCAGCCCCAGCATTTT

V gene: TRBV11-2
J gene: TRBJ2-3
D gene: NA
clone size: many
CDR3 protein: CASSLEPPAQRDTQYF
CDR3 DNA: TGTGCCAGCAGCTTAGAACCCCCAGCGCAGCGGGATACGCAGTATTTT

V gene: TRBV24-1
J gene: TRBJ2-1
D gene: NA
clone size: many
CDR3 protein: CATSDYAGSTTEQFF
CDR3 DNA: TGTGCCACCAGTGATTATGCGGGGTCGACTACTGAGCAGTTCTTC

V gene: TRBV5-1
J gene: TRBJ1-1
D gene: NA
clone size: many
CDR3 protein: CASQDTMNTEAFF
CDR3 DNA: TGCGCCAGCCAAGACACCATGAACACTGAAGCTTTCTTT

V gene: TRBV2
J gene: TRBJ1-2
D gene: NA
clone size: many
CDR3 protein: CASSQSPPNYGYTF
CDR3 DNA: TGTGCCAGCAGCCAGAGCCCCCCAAACTATGGCTACACCTTC

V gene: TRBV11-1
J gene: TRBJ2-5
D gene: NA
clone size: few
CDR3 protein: CASSFPGEETQYF
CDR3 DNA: TGTGCCAGCAGCTTTCCAGGGGAAGAGACCCAGTACTTC

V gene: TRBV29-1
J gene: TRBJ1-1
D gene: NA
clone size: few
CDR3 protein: CSVEDLEVNTEAFF
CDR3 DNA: TGCAGCGTTGAAGATCTTGAAGTGAACACTGAAGCTTTCTTT

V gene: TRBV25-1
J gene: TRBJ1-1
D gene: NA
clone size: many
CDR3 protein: CASSEYESYAEAFF
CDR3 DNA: TGTGCCAGCAGTGAATATGAGTCGTACGCTGAAGCTTTCTTT

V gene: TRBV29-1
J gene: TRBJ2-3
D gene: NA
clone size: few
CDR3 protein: CSVDEGPTDTQYF
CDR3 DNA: TGCAGCGTTGACGAGGGGCCCACAGATACGCAGTATTTT

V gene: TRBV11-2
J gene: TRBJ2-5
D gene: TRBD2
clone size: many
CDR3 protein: CASSLRLAGGETQYF
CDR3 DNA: TGTGCCAGCAGCTTACGACTAGCGGGAGGGGAGACCCAGTACTTC

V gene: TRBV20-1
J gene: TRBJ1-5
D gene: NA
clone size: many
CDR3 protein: CSAIRGGGRSNQPQHF
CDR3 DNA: TGCAGTGCTATTAGGGGAGGGGGAAGGAGCAATCAGCCCCAGCATTTT

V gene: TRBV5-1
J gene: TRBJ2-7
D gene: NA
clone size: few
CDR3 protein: CASSPRTASYEQYF
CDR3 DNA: TGCGCCAGCAGCCCGCGGACTGCTAGCTACGAGCAGTACTTC

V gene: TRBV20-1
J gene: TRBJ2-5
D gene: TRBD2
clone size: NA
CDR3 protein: CSARQTSGRAGETQYF
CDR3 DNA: TGCAGTGCTAGACAGACTAGCGGGAGGGCCGGGGAGACCCAGTACTTC

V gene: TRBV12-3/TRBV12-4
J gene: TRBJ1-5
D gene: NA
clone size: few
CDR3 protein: CASSPGLGLPQHF
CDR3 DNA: TGTGCCAGCAGTCCAGGGTTGGGTCTGCCCCAGCATTTT

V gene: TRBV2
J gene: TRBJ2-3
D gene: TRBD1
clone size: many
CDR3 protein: CASSGGQSTDTQYF
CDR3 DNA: TGTGCCAGCAGTGGGGGACAGAGCACAGATACGCAGTATTTT

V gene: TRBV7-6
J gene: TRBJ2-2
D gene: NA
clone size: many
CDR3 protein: CASSPDVLAGELFF
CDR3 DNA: TGTGCCAGCAGCCCGGACGTATTGGCCGGGGAGCTGTTTTTT

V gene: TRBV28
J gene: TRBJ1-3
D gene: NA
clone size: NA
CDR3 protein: CVSTQTPGLAAYF
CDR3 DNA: TGTGTCAGCACCCAAACCCCGGGCCTAGCGGCGTATTTT